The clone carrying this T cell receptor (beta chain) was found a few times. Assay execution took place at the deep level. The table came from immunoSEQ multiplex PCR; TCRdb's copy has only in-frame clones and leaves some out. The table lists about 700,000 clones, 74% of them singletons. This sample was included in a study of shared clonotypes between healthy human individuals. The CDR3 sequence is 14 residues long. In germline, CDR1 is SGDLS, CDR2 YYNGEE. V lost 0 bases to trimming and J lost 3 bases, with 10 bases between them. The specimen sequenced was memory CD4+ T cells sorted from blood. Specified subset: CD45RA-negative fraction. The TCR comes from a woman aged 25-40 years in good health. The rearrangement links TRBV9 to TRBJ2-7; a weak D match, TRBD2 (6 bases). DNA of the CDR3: TGTGCCAGCAGCGTAGGGGACGGGGGCTACGAGCAGTACTTC. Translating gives CASSVGDGGYEQYF.